This TCR beta chain came from a study of technical replicates of blood from several donors (dated by TCRdb to between 2016 and 2019). Library construction relied on the immunoSEQ multiplex PCR assay. TCRdb holds this immuneACCESS table with in-frame rearrangements only. Some clones are missing; in checked studies, unresolved V genes explain under half, and the rest has no known cause. Here the sample has 60,000 to 80,000 clones; roughly 92% occur a single time. The top ten clones comprise 0.38% of the sample. A remark on this clone: The antigen it recognizes is unknown. No much larger clonotype is one base removed from it; base qualities were not supplied.

The CDR3 numbers 15 residues from cysteine through phenylalanine. The CDR3 DNA has 45 bases and is translated from base 1. From V the trimming removes 5 bases and from J it removes 2 bases, while the gene matches leave 6 bases of the junction unaccounted for. Per the germline V gene, MNHEY is the CDR1 and SVGAGI is the CDR2. The sample comprised T cells isolated from PBMCs. The rearrangement combines TRBV6-5 with TRBJ1-1, with 9 bases matching TRBD1. The receptor was isolated from a human donor in good health. The CDR3 region has the sequence CASSRGDRVNTEAFF. The DNA sequence reads TGTGCCAGCAGTCGCGGGGACAGGGTAAACACTGAAGCTTTCTTT.